This entry concerns a single T cell receptor (beta chain). Its matching antigen is unknown. The sample belongs to a study of OX40 agonist ivuxolimab in advanced cancers. Study-wide points: Expanded clones were, on average, more numerous in CD8+ T cells than in CD4+. At doses 0.1 to 3.0 mg/kg, CD4+ and CD8+ clones expanded. Antigen specificity of clonally expanded peripheral T cells was not established.

This CDR3 comprises 16 residues. Germline assignment: CDR1 MGHRA and CDR2 YSYEKL. With 3 bases removed from V and 5 bases from J, the gap between germline ends came to 17 bases. The sampling schedule covered blood at baseline, cycle 4 day 1, and cycle 7 day 1. Libraries were prepared by immunoSEQ multiplex PCR; TCRdb keeps only in-frame clonotypes and omits some of them. The table shows 25,000 to 35,000 clones, with around 82% occurring only once. This chain links TRBV4-1 with TRBJ2-1; D is unclear. Sequenced here: CD4+ or CD8+ T cells sorted from blood, sampled in a trial of the OX40 agonist ivuxolimab. This receptor was obtained from an adult with an advanced solid tumor such as melanoma, head and neck, liver or kidney cancer. The CDR3 region is CASSQGSLADHNEQFF. The CDR3 DNA is TGCGCCAGCAGCCAGGGGTCCTTGGCTGACCACAATGAGCAGTTCTTC.